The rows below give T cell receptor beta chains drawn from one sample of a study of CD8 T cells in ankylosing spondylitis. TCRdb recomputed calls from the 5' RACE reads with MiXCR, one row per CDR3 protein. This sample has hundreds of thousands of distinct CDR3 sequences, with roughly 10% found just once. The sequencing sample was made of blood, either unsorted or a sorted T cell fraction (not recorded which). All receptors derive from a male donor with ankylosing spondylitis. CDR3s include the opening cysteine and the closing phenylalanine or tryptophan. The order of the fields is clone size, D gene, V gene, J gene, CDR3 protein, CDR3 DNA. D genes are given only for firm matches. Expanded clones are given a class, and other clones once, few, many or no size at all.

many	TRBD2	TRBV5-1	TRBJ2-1	CASSFTSANEQFF	TGCGCCAGCAGCTTCACTAGCGCAAATGAGCAGTTCTTC
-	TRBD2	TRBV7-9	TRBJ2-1	CASNPPGLAANNEQFF	TGTGCCAGCAACCCCCCAGGGCTAGCGGCTAACAATGAGCAGTTCTTC
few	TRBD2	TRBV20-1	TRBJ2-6	CSATLPRGGSGANVLTF	TGCAGTGCTACCCTCCCGCGGGGGGGTTCCGGGGCCAACGTCCTGACTTTC
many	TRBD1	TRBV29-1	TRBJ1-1	CSVSGGVNTEAFF	TGCAGCGTCTCAGGGGGGGTGAACACTGAAGCTTTCTTT
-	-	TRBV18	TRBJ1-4	CASSPTSRDIKGEKLFF	TGTGCCAGCTCACCAACGAGCCGGGACATCAAGGGGGAAAAACTGTTTTTT
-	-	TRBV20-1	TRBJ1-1	CSANIENTEAFF	TGCAGTGCTAATATTGAGAACACTGAAGCTTTCTTT
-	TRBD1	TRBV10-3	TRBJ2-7	CAISDRTGAPYEQYF	TGTGCCATCAGCGACCGGACAGGAGCACCCTACGAGCAGTACTTC
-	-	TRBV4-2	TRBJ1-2	CASSQDRSGFVYGYTF	TGTGCCAGCAGCCAAGATCGTTCCGGGTTTGTTTATGGCTACACCTTC
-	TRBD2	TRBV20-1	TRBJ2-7	CSAGSGTSGSSYEQYF	TGCAGTGCTGGTTCCGGGACTAGCGGGAGCTCCTACGAGCAGTACTTC
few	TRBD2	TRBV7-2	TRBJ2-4	CASSLRSTSGRRGIQYF	TGTGCCAGCAGCTTAAGGTCGACTAGCGGGAGGAGGGGCATTCAGTACTTC
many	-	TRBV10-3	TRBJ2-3	CAIAGGPGDTQYF	TGTGCCATCGCAGGGGGGCCCGGAGATACGCAGTATTTT
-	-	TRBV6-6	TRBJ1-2	CASSPVIYGYTF	TGTGCCAGCAGCCCCGTAATCTATGGCTACACCTTC
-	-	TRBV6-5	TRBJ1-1	CASRDQGEKAFF	TGTGCCAGCAGGGATCAAGGGGAGAAGGCTTTCTTT
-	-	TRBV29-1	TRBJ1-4	CSVGGLGGLFF	TGCAGCGTAGGAGGACTTGGGGGACTGTTTTTT
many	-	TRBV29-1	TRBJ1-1	CSVEVPGRITEAFF	TGCAGCGTTGAAGTCCCGGGACGGATCACTGAAGCTTTCTTT
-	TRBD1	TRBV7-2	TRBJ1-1	CASSFDRGAEAFF	TGTGCCAGCAGCTTTGACAGGGGAGCTGAAGCTTTCTTT
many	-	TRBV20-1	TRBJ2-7	CSARDPQGPTYEQYF	TGCAGTGCTAGAGATCCCCAGGGCCCCACCTACGAGCAGTACTTC
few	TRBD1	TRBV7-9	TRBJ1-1	CASSLGTGANTEAFF	TGTGCCAGCAGCTTAGGGACAGGGGCGAACACTGAAGCTTTCTTT
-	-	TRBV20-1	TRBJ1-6	CSARGGPGNSPLHF	TGCAGTGCTAGGGGCGGCCCCGGGAATTCACCCCTCCACTTT
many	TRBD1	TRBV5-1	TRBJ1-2	CASGTVDGYTF	TGCGCCAGCGGGACAGTGGATGGCTACACCTTC
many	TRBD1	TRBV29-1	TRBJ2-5	CSVRDRVFTETQYF	TGCAGCGTGAGGGACAGGGTTTTTACAGAGACCCAGTACTTC
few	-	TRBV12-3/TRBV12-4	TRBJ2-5	CASRPTGQETQYF	TGTGCCAGCAGACCGACGGGTCAAGAGACCCAGTACTTC
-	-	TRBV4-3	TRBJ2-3	CASSQLTGDTQYF	TGCGCCAGCAGCCAACTGACAGGAGACACGCAGTATTTT
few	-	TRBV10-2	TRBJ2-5	CASSETRETQYF	TGCGCCAGCAGTGAGACCCGGGAGACCCAGTACTTC
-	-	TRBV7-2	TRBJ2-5	CASSFSSFETQYF	TGTGCCAGCAGCTTTTCTAGCTTTGAGACCCAGTACTTC
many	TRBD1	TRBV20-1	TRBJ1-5	CSAHLTPGQRPRNQPQHF	TGCAGTGCTCATCTTACTCCGGGACAGCGCCCGAGGAATCAGCCCCAGCATTTT